This T cell receptor beta chain is drawn from a study of T-cell memory formation after mild COVID-19. Study conclusions and caveats: A balance of CD4 and CD8 characterized clones contracting day 15 to 85, whereas later expanders leaned CD4+. Of the contracting clones, CD4+ ones lay mainly in CM and EM, and CD8+ ones in EMRA. Some clones that responded turned up in pre-infection memory, which suggests that cross-reactive memory joined in.

With 4 bases clipped from V and 4 bases from J, the junction kept 1 base outside the gene matches. Germline V gene data show CDR1 as SQVTM and CDR2 as ANQGSEA. CDR3 length equals 11 residues. This clonotype was seen more than once but under ten times. Antigen unknown. Using its own MiXCR run on the 5' RACE reads, TCRdb lists one record per CDR3 protein. The sample contains roughly 89,000 distinct CDR3 sequences, about 13% of which appear only once. The receptor's source is an adult woman who had mild COVID-19 (a few samples of this study predate the infection). Cell type and time point are not known. The chain has TRBV29-1 and TRBJ2-7, with TRBD2 identical over 7 bases. Sequencing was done on a sample of PBMCs or a T cell subset sorted from them (not recorded which). The CDR3, as DNA: TGCAGCGTTGGGGGAGGGTACGAGCAGTACTTC. This encodes CSVGGGYEQYF.